The 4 T cell receptor beta chains reported below all come from one sample, sequenced in a study of blood T cell repertoires in COVID-19. Produced via immunoSEQ multiplex PCR; TCRdb's table is partial and in-frame only. This sample carries around 58,000 clones, around 90% of them seen once, and the ten largest clones take over 6.5%. The sample taken for sequencing was peripheral blood. The receptors shown here come from a woman aged 55-69 years with active or convalescent COVID-19.

V and J are TRBV19 and TRBJ2-2, with TRBD1 matching 8 bases. V shed 6 bases and J 6 bases; nucleotides not matched to a gene: 0. This CDR3 comprises 12 residues. CDR1 is LNHDA and CDR2 is SQIVND in the germline V gene (reference sequence). CDR3 coding DNA: TGTGCCAGTAGCAGGGGGCCCGGGGAGCTGTTTTTT. Its translation is CASSRGPGELFF. The full variable domain, rest sourced from reference TRBV19 and TRBJ2-2, is DGGITQSPKYLFRKEGQNVTLSCEQNLNHDAMYWYRQDPGQGLRLIYYSQIVNDFQKGDIAEGYSVSREKKESFPLTVTSAQKNPTAFYLCASSRGPGELFFGEGSRLTVL.

The chain joins TRBV7-3 to TRBJ2-6; TRBD1 matches 7 bases. V lost 5 bases, J lost 2 bases, and 0 bases stayed unmatched. This CDR3 spans 14 amino acids. CDR1 and CDR2 (germline): SGHTA, FQGTGA. Written as DNA, the CDR3 is TGTGCCAGCAGCGACAGGGCTGGGGCCAACGTCCTGACTTTC. This codes for CASSDRAGANVLTF.

The chain couples TRBV5-1 to TRBJ1-3; D ambiguous. V was shortened by 0 bases and J by 0 bases, with 7 bases between the two germline ends. The germline CDR1 and CDR2 sequences are SGHRS and YFSETQ. The CDR3 contains 15 residues. The CDR3 DNA follows: TGCGCCAGCAGCTTGGGCGGCAGCTCTGGAAACACCATATATTTT. It translates to CASSLGGSSGNTIYF.

The CDR3 nucleotides read TGTGCCAGCAGTTCAACGGGACTAGCCAAAAACATTCAGTACTTC. Translated, it gives CASSSTGLAKNIQYF. This chain joins TRBV6-5 and TRBJ2-4; D is possibly TRBD2 (6 bases). Trimming stripped 4 bases from V and 0 bases from J, with 10 bases between. The CDR3 loop spans 15 amino acids. The germline V gene has CDR1 MNHEY and CDR2 SVGAGI.